These 10 T cell receptor beta chains were sequenced from one sample in a study of monozygotic twins with inflammatory bowel disease (dated by TCRdb to the late 2010s). Library preparation employed 5' RACE. Sequenced using an Illumina HiSeq 2500. With the reads reprocessed by TCRdb, a single entry stands for each CDR3 protein sequence and no DNA is reported. This sample's table contains 350,000 to 550,000 distinct CDR3 sequences. The ten most abundant clones make up about 2.3% of the sample. Source material: blood. Receptors were obtained from a human donor with ulcerative colitis or Crohn's disease, or a healthy co-twin of an affected twin (not recorded which).

This chain joins TRBV28 and TRBJ2-1; TCRdb lists TRBD2, though no DNA is available to test this call. The CDR3 length is 15 residues. Germline V CDR1 and CDR2: MDHEN, SYDVKM. CDR3 sequence reads: CASSFGLAGDDEQFF.

This sequence joins TRBV6-2 or TRBV6-3 and TRBJ2-1; TCRdb picks TRBD2, but there is no DNA to check that call. CDR3 size: 14 residues. Germline V gives CDR1 MNHEY, CDR2 SVGEGT. The CDR3 spells CASSGSGRRNEQFF.

The chain is built from TRBV5-1 and TRBJ2-1; TCRdb designates TRBD2, a call that cannot be tested without DNA. Germline V gene sequence: CDR1 SGHRS, CDR2 YFSETQ. The CDR3 runs to 15 residues. CDR3 protein: CASTVAGRSYNEQFF.

This chain joins TRBV7-8 and TRBJ2-5; as DNA is missing, the TRBD2 call by TCRdb cannot be tested. Germline V gives CDR1 SGHVS, CDR2 FQNEAQ. The CDR3 is made up of 17 amino acids. The CDR3 sequence is CASSLAEGKRPQETQYF.

The rearrangement joins TRBV7-2 to TRBJ2-5; TCRdb's D call of TRBD2 is untestable without DNA. Germline CDR1 SGHTA, CDR2 FQGNSA. CDR3 length: 15 residues. CDR3 loop: CASSPQRGGWETQYF. Supplemented by reference TRBV7-2 and TRBJ2-5, the full variable domain reads GAGVSQSPSNKVTEKGKDVELRCDPISGHTALYWYRQSLGQGLEFLIYFQGNSAPDKSGLPSDRFSAERTGGSVSTLTIQRTQQEDSAVYLCASSPQRGGWETQYFGPGTRLLVL.

J is TRBJ2-7 and V is TRBV5-6; the D call from TCRdb, TRBD2, cannot be confirmed without DNA. Germline assignment: CDR1 SGHDT and CDR2 YYEEEE. The CDR3 contains 15 residues. The CDR3: CASSLPSSGTYEQYF. The full variable domain, completed using reference TRBV5-6 and TRBJ2-7, is DAGVTQSPTHLIKTRGQQVTLRCSPKSGHDTVSWYQQALGQGPQFIFQYYEEEERQRGNFPDRFSGHQFPNYSSELNVNALLLGDSALYLCASSLPSSGTYEQYFGPGTRLTVT.

V and J are TRBV20-1 and TRBJ1-2. From germline, CDR1 is DFQATT and CDR2 SNEGSKA (reference sequence). This CDR3 contains 12 residues. This chain's CDR3 is CSAPQQGPGYTF.

V gene TRBV18 combines with J gene TRBJ2-2. Per germline, CDR1 KGHSH and CDR2 LQKENI. CDR3 length: 15 amino acids. CDR3 protein: CASSPPAGNTGELFF.

V and J are TRBV2 and TRBJ2-7; TCRdb names TRBD1, which stays unverified in the absence of DNA. CDR1 and CDR2 (germline): SNHLY, FYNNEI. The CDR3 totals 14 residues. The CDR3 here is CASGDDSNTYEQYF.

The rearrangement uses TRBV9 and TRBJ2-3. CDR1 is SGDLS and CDR2 is YYNGEE in the germline V gene. The CDR3 is made up of 16 amino acids. CDR3 region: CASSVGSGTSTDTQYF. Looking up the rest from reference TRBV9 and TRBJ2-3 gives the full variable domain: DSGVTQTPKHLITATGQRVTLRCSPRSGDLSVYWYQQSLDQGLQFLIQYYNGEERAKGNILERFSAQQFPDLHSELNLSSLELGDSALYFCASSVGSGTSTDTQYFGPGTRLTVL.